This TCR beta chain was retrieved from a study of blood T cell repertoires in COVID-19. Sequenced by immunoSEQ multiplex PCR; TCRdb stores in-frame clones only, minus some. The sample carries some 150,000 clones, roughly 85% recorded once. Germline assignment: CDR1 SQVTM and CDR2 ANQGSEA. This CDR3 comprises 15 residues. Trimming stripped 0 bases from V and 8 bases from J, with 16 bases between. This TCR was recovered from a man between 40 and 49 years old with acute or convalescent COVID-19. The rearrangement joins TRBV29-1 to TRBJ1-4, with D unclear. The sequenced material came from peripheral blood. The CDR3 region is CSVEELRTNGEKLFF. DNA for the CDR3: TGCAGCGTTGAAGAATTGCGCACAAACGGGGAAAAACTGTTTTTT.